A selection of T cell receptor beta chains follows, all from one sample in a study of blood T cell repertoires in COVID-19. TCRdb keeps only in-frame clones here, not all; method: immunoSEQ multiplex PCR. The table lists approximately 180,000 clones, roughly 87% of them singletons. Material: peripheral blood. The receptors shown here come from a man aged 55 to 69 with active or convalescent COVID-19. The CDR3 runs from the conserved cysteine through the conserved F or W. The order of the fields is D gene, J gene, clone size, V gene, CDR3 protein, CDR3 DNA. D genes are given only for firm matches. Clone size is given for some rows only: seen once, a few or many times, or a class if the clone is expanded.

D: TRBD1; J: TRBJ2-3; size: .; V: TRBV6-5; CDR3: CASSYSGTGSDTQYF; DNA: TGTGCCAGCAGTTACTCAGGGACAGGGTCCGATACGCAGTATTTT
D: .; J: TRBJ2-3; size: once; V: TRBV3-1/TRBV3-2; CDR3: CASSSRPDTQYF; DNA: TGTGCCAGCAGCTCTCGTCCGGATACGCAGTATTTT
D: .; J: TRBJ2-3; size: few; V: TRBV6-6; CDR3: CASSYGQGFSADTQYF; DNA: TGTGCCAGCAGTTACGGTCAGGGTTTCTCCGCAGATACGCAGTATTTT
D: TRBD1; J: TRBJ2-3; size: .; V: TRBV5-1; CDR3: CASSPDRGRSTDTQYF; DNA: TGCGCCAGCAGCCCGGACAGGGGGCGTAGCACAGATACGCAGTATTTT
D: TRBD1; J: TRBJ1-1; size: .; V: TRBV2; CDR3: CASRGQGARDTEAFF; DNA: TGTGCCAGCAGGGGACAGGGGGCGCGGGACACTGAAGCTTTCTTT
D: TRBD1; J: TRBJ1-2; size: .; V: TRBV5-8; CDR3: CASSSSGTGIGYTF; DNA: TGTGCCAGCAGCTCCTCCGGGACAGGGATCGGCTACACCTTC
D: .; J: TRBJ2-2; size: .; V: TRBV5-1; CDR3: CASSRDFANTGELFF; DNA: TGCGCCAGCAGCCGGGACTTCGCGAACACCGGGGAGCTGTTTTTT
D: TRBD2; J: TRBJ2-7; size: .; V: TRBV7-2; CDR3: CASSLRMAASGDEQYF; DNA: TGTGCCAGCAGCTTACGAATGGCTGCTAGCGGGGACGAGCAGTACTTC
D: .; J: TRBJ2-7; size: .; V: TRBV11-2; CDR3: CASSSDTVGEQYF; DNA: TGTGCCAGCAGCTCTGACACGGTCGGCGAGCAGTACTTC
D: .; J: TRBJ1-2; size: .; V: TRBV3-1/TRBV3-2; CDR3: CASSQGQGRGSFGYTF; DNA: TGTGCCAGCAGCCAAGGGCAGGGAAGGGGAAGTTTTGGCTACACCTTC
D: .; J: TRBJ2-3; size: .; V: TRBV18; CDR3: CASSLIQTGSPDTQYF; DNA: TGTGCCAGCTCACTAATCCAAACAGGCTCCCCAGATACGCAGTATTTT
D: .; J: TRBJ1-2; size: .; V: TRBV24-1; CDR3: CATSAHGDYGYTF; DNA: TGTGCCACCAGTGCACACGGGGACTATGGCTACACCTTC
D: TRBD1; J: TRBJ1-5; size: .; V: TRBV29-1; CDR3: CSVRTGLNQPQHF; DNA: TGCAGCGTTAGGACAGGATTAAATCAGCCCCAGCATTTT
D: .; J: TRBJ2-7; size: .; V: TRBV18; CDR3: CASSPAQGYEQYF; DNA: TGTGCCAGCTCACCCGCTCAGGGCTACGAGCAGTACTTC
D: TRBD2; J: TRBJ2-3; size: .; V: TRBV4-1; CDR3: CASSQQGSGDPRDTQYF; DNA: TGCGCCAGCAGCCAACAGGGCAGCGGGGACCCACGAGATACGCAGTATTTT
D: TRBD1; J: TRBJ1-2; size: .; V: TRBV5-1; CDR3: CASSPGQGDGYTF; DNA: TGCGCCAGCAGCCCCGGACAGGGGGATGGCTACACCTTC
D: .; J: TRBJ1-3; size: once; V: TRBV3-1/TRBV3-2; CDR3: CASSQADSGNTIYF; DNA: TGTGCCAGCAGCCAGGCCGACTCTGGAAACACCATATATTTT
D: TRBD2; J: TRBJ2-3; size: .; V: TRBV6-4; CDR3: CASSDSRWWPSGAPGTDTQYF; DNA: TGTGCCAGCAGTGACTCGCGTTGGTGGCCTAGCGGGGCTCCGGGCACAGATACGCAGTATTTT
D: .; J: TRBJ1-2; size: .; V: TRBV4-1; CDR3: CASSQSFVSANYGYTF; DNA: TGCGCCAGCAGTCAGTCCTTTGTTTCCGCAAACTATGGCTACACCTTC
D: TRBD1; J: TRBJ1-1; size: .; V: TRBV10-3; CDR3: CAIRGTENTEAFF; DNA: TGTGCCATCCGGGGGACAGAGAACACTGAAGCTTTCTTT
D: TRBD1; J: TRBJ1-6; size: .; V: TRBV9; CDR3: CASSARQGAGNSPLHF; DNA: TGTGCCAGCAGCGCAAGACAGGGGGCTGGGAATTCACCCCTCCACTTT
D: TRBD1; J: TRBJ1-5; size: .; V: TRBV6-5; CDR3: CASSPTGGNQPQHF; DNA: TGTGCCAGCAGTCCAACAGGGGGTAATCAGCCCCAGCATTTT
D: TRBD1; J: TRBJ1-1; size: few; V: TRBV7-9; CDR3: CASSVMGTATEAFF; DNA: TGTGCCAGCAGCGTAATGGGGACAGCCACTGAAGCTTTCTTT
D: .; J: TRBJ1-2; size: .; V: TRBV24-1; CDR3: CATSDPYTGSDGYTF; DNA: TGTGCCACCAGTGATCCCTATACAGGGTCGGATGGCTACACCTTC
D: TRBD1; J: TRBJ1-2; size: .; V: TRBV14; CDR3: CASSQDMYGTGNGYTF; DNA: TGTGCCAGCAGCCAAGATATGTACGGGACAGGGAATGGCTACACCTTC
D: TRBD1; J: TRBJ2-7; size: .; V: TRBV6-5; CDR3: CASRFQDRALSEQYF; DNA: TGTGCCAGCAGATTCCAAGACAGGGCCCTTAGCGAGCAGTACTTC
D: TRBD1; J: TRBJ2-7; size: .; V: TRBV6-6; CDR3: CASTTMGGQGYEQYF; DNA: TGTGCCAGCACCACAATGGGGGGACAGGGCTACGAGCAGTACTTC
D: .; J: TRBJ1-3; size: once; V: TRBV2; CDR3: CASSRTNGYGSTIYF; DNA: TGTGCCAGCAGTAGAACGAACGGCTACGGGAGCACCATATATTTT
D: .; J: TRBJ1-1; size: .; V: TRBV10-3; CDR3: CAISQGPEAFF; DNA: TGTGCCATCAGTCAGGGTCCTGAAGCTTTCTTT
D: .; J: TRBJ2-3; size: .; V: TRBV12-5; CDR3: CASADPRRSGAFTDTQYF; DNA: TGTGCTAGTGCCGACCCTCGGAGGTCAGGGGCCTTCACAGATACGCAGTATTTT
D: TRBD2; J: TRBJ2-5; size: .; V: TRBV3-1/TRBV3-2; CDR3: CASSQDRVAGFQETQYF; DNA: TGTGCCAGCAGCCAAGATAGGGTAGCGGGGTTTCAAGAGACCCAGTACTTC
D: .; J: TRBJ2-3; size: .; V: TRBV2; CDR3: CASTTPGGRTDTQYF; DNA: TGTGCCAGCACCACCCCAGGGGGGCGCACAGATACGCAGTATTTT
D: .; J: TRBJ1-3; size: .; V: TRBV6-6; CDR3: CASSYDRTVAGNTIYF; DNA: TGTGCCAGCAGTTACGATCGGACAGTAGCTGGAAACACCATATATTTT
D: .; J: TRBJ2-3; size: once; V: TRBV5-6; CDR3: CASSLRGAGTDTQYF; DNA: TGTGCCAGCAGCTTGCGGGGGGCTGGCACAGATACGCAGTATTTT
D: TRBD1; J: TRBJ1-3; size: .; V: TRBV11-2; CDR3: CASSPRPGTAGNTIYF; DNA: TGTGCCAGCAGCCCCCGGCCCGGGACAGCTGGAAACACCATATATTTT
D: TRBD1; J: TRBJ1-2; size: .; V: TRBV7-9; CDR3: CASSPRGTGDAYTF; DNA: TGTGCCAGCAGCCCGAGGGGGACAGGGGATGCCTACACCTTC
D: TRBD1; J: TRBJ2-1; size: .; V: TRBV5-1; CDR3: CASSLGTGAEQFF; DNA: TGCGCCAGCAGCCTGGGGACAGGGGCTGAGCAGTTCTTC
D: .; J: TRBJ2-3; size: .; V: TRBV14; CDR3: CASSQDSGTQYF; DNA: TGTGCCAGCAGCCAAGATAGCGGTACGCAGTATTTT
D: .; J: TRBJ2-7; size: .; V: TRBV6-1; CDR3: CASSEAGPYEQYF; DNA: TGTGCCAGCAGTGAGGCGGGTCCCTACGAGCAGTACTTC
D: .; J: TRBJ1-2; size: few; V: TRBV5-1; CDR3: CASSFQGGNYGYTF; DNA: TGCGCCAGCAGCTTCCAGGGAGGCAACTATGGCTACACCTTC
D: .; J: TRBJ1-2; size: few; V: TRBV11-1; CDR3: CASSFSSNYGYTF; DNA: TGTGCCAGCAGCTTTAGCTCTAACTATGGCTACACCTTC